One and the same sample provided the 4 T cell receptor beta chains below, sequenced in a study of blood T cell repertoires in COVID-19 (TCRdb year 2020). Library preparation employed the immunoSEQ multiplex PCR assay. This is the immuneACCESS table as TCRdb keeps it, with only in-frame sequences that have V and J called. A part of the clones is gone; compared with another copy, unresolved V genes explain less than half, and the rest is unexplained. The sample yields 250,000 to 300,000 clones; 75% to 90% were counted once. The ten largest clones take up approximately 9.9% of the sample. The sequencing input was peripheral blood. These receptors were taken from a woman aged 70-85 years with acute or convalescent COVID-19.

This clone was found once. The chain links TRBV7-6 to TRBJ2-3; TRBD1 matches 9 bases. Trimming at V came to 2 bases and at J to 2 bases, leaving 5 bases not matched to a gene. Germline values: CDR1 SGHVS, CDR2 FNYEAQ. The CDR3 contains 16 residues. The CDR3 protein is CASSLLGTGLTDTQYF. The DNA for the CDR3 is TGTGCCAGCAGCTTACTGGGGACAGGGCTCACAGATACGCAGTATTTT.

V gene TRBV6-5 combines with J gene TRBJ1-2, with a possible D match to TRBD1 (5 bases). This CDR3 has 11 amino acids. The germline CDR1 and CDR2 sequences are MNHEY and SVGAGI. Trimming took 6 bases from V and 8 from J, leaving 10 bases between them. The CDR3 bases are TGTGCCAGCAGGGGGCCGCCGGGCTACACCTTC. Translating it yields CASRGPPGYTF.

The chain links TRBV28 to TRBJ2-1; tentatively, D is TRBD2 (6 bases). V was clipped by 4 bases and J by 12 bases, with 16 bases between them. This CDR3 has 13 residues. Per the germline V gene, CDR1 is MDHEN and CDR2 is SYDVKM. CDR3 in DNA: TGTGCCAGCAGTTCCGCGGGAATGGGTCGGCAGTTCTTC. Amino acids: CASSSAGMGRQFF.

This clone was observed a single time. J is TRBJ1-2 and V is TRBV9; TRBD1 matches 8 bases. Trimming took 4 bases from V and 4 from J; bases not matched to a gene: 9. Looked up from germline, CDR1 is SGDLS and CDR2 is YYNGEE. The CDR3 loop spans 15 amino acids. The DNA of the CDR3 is TGTGCCAGCAGCACGACAGGGGAAGGGGTCTATGGCTACACCTTC. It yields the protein CASSTTGEGVYGYTF.